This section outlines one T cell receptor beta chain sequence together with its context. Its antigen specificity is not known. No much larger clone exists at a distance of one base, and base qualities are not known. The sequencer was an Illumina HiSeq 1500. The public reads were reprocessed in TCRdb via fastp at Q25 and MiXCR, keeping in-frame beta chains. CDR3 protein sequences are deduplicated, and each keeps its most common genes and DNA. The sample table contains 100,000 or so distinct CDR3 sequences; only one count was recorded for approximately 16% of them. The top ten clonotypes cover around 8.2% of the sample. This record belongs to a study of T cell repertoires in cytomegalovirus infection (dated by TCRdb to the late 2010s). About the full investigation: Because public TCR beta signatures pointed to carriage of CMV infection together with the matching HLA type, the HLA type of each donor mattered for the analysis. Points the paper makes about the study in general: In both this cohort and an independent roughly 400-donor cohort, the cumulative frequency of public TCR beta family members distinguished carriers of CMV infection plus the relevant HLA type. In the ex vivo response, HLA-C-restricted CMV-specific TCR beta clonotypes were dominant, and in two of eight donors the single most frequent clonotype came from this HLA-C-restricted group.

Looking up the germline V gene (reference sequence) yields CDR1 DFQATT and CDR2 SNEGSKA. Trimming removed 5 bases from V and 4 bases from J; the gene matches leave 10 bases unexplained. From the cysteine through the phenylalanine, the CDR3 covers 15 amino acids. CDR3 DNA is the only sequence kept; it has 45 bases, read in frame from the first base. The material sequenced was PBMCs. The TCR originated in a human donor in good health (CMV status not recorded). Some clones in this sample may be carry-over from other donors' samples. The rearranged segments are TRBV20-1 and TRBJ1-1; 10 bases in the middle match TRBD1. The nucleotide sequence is TGCAGTGCTTCAAATCAGGACAGGGGGGGCACTGAAGCTTTCTTT. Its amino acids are CSASNQDRGGTEAFF.